The 28 T cell receptor beta chains below come from one sample, sequenced in a study of Graves' ophthalmopathy and Graves' hyperthyroidism. Amplification of TCR beta CDR3 regions used RNA transcripts. An opening RT-PCR round employed HTBI primers and preceded a second-round multiplex PCR. TCRdb reprocessed the multiplex PCR reads with MiXCR, giving one entry per CDR3 protein. The sample lists around 1,200,000 distinct CDR3 sequences, roughly 35% occurring once. Sequenced: peripheral blood or thyroid tissue (not recorded which). The receptors stem from an adult man with Graves' hyperthyroidism.

This clonotype was found many times. This chain joins TRBV12-3 or TRBV12-4 and TRBJ1-1; D may be TRBD1 (6 bases). The CDR3 totals 13 residues. With 4 bases removed from V and 7 bases from J, the gap between germline ends came to 13 bases. Here the CDR3 reads CASSSRGGGEAFF. CDR3 coding DNA: TGTGCCAGCAGTTCCAGGGGTGGGGGTGAAGCTTTCTTT.

In its sample, this clonotype was seen many times. The V call is TRBV4-3, the J call TRBJ1-1; TRBD1 might be the D (5 bases). V was trimmed by 2 bases and J by 2 bases, leaving 9 bases between them. The CDR3 has 14 residues. Germline V lookup: CDR1 LGHNA, CDR2 YSLEER. The CDR3 nucleotides read TGCGCCAGCAGCCAAAGGGGTCCTAACACTGAAGCTTTCTTT. Protein product: CASSQRGPNTEAFF.

This clonotype has at least ten counts. CDR3 sequence: CASKTTGELFF. In DNA, the CDR3 is TGTGCCAGCAAGACCACCGGGGAGCTGTTTTTT. The V and J genes are TRBV6-5 and TRBJ2-2; no clear D. CDR1 and CDR2 from the germline V gene are MNHEY and SVGAGI. V dropped 7 bases and J dropped 4 bases, with 4 bases sitting between them. This CDR3 spans 11 amino acids.

This clonotype was counted many times. The gene calls are TRBV9 and TRBJ1-2; D gene ambiguous. This CDR3 has 14 amino acids. Germline loops: CDR1 SGDLS, CDR2 YYNGEE. The V and J ends lost 0 bases and 4 bases respectively, with 10 bases between them. The CDR3, as DNA: TGTGCCAGCAGCGTAGAGGGCAGCGTCTATGGCTACACCTTC. This sequence encodes CASSVEGSVYGYTF.

This clonotype appeared a single time. The chain employs TRBV20-1 and TRBJ1-5; 8 bases fit TRBD1. The CDR3 length is 16 residues. The junction had 14 bases not matched to a gene; V was cut back by 3 bases and J by 7 bases. From germline, CDR1 is DFQATT and CDR2 SNEGSKA (reference sequence). CDR3 DNA: TGCAGTGCTAGGCCTCGGAGGACAGGGAAGTTACAGCCCCAGCATTTT. It yields the protein CSARPRRTGKLQPQHF.

This clonotype was counted many times. V gene TRBV19 combines with J gene TRBJ1-5; 7 bases line up with TRBD1. Germline lookup yields CDR1 LNHDA and CDR2 SQIVND (reference sequence). The CDR3 is made up of 14 amino acids. With V trimmed by 3 bases and J by 7 bases, 6 bases remained unmatched. Here the CDR3 DNA reads TGTGCCAGTAGTATGACAGGGTCCGGGCAGCCCCAGCATTTT. It encodes CASSMTGSGQPQHF.

This clonotype has more than one count but fewer than ten. A much larger clone lies one base from this, so it may be a read error. This sequence joins TRBV10-1 and TRBJ2-5, with D possibly matching TRBD1 (6 bases). Germline V gene data show CDR1 as WNHNN and CDR2 as SYGVQD (reference sequence). The CDR3 extends over 13 amino acids. V gave up 6 bases and J gave up 4 bases, with 12 bases separating them. Here the CDR3 DNA reads TGCGCCAGCAGCGGGGACAACCGAGAGACCCAGTACTTC. Its protein product is CASSGDNRETQYF.

The rearrangement links TRBV9 to TRBJ2-1; TRBD2 agrees at 8 bases. The CDR3 consists of 16 residues. CDR1 is SGDLS and CDR2 is YYNGEE in the germline V gene. After removal of 4 bases from V and 9 bases from J, the junction contained 15 bases not matched to a gene. CDR3 amino acids: CASSQATLAASGEQFF. As DNA, the CDR3 is TGTGCCAGCAGCCAGGCAACACTAGCGGCCAGCGGTGAGCAGTTCTTC.

The chain carries TRBV9 and TRBJ1-6; the D is unclear. Germline V CDR1 and CDR2: SGDLS, YYNGEE. Trimming took off 2 bases at V and 0 bases at J, with 12 bases between the two ends. This CDR3 is built from 17 residues. CDR3 loop: CASSVGPTSSYNSPLHF. For the CDR3, the DNA is TGTGCCAGCAGCGTCGGGCCGACGAGCTCCTATAATTCACCCCTCCACTTT.

In its sample, this clonotype was seen once. A much larger clone sits a single nucleotide away, making a read error possible. The V and J genes are TRBV7-2 and TRBJ2-2; unclear D gene. V dropped 6 bases and J dropped 7 bases, with 9 bases sitting between them. Germline assignment: CDR1 SGHTA and CDR2 FQGNSA. CDR3 length equals 12 residues. CDR3 residues: CASSQDHGELFF. The CDR3 region has the DNA TGTGCCAGCAGTCAGGATCACGGGGAGCTGTTTTTT.

This clonotype was detected ten times or more. This sequence joins TRBV10-3 and TRBJ1-5; D gene uncertain. The CDR3 runs to 13 residues. V dropped 9 bases and J dropped 1 base, with 10 bases sitting between them. From germline, CDR1 is ENHRY and CDR2 SYGVKD. The CDR3 bases are TGTGCCATTCAAGCGCAAAGCAATCAGCCCCAGCATTTT. It encodes CAIQAQSNQPQHF.

This clonotype was counted at least ten times. V and J are TRBV20-1 and TRBJ1-5, with a tentative D call TRBD1 (6 bases). The CDR3 loop spans 13 amino acids. The germline V gene encodes CDR1 DFQATT and CDR2 SNEGSKA (reference sequence). Trimming removed 6 bases from V and 6 bases from J, with 15 bases in between. For the CDR3, the DNA is TGCAGTGCCCCTGTGGGGGGCGGTCAGCCCCAGCATTTT. Its translation: CSAPVGGGQPQHF.

At least ten counts were recorded for this clonotype. The chain couples TRBV7-2 to TRBJ2-5; 10 nucleotides match TRBD1. From germline, CDR1 is SGHTA and CDR2 FQGNSA. The CDR3 is 17 residues long. With 4 bases clipped from V and 7 bases from J, the junction kept 15 bases outside the gene matches. The CDR3 DNA reads TGTGCCAGCAGCTCCCCCTGGGGGGACAGGGGTCGTGTGACCCAGTACTTC. Residues: CASSSPWGDRGRVTQYF. The full variable domain, with the rest looked up from reference TRBV7-2 and TRBJ2-5, is GAGVSQSPSNKVTEKGKDVELRCDPISGHTALYWYRQSLGQGLEFLIYFQGNSAPDKSGLPSDRFSAERTGGSVSTLTIQRTQQEDSAVYLCASSSPWGDRGRVTQYFGPGTRLLVL.

This clonotype was seen a handful of times. The J gene is TRBJ2-7, the V gene TRBV3-1; no reliable D call. The CDR3 has 14 amino acids. Looked up from germline, CDR1 is LGHDT and CDR2 is YNNKEL (reference sequence). The ends were cut back, 1 base at V and 6 bases at J, with 13 bases in the middle. CDR3 amino acids: CASSQGPVFGEQYF. For the CDR3, the DNA is TGTGCCAGCAGCCAAGGGCCAGTCTTCGGCGAGCAGTACTTC.

The chain uses TRBV7-9 and TRBJ2-5, with D unresolved. The CDR3 is 14 amino acids. Per germline, CDR1 SEHNR and CDR2 FQNEAQ (reference sequence). With 2 bases removed from V and 0 bases from J, the gap between germline ends came to 7 bases. CDR3 amino acids: CASSLSAYQETQYF. The CDR3 region has the DNA TGTGCCAGCAGCTTATCGGCGTACCAAGAGACCCAGTACTTC.

This clonotype was detected only a few times. The gene calls are TRBV20-1 and TRBJ2-7, with D perhaps TRBD1 or TRBD2 (5 bases each). Germline V gene lookup returns CDR1 DFQATT and CDR2 SNEGSKA (reference sequence). The length of the CDR3 is 14 residues. The germline V and J ends were trimmed by 3 bases and 0 bases, with 12 bases remaining between them. The CDR3 coding sequence is TGCAGTGCTAGTCGTGGGACCTTCTCCTACGAGCAGTACTTC. Translating it yields CSASRGTFSYEQYF.

This clonotype was counted ten times or more. The chain combines TRBV28 with TRBJ1-5; possible D gene TRBD1, 6 bases. This CDR3 has 14 amino acids. Germline values: CDR1 MDHEN, CDR2 SYDVKM. Trimming left V 4 bases short and J 6 bases short, with 13 bases between. The CDR3 protein is CASSSQGFGQPQHF. Written as DNA, the CDR3 is TGTGCCAGCAGTTCACAGGGATTTGGTCAGCCCCAGCATTTT. The full variable domain, in which reference TRBV28 and TRBJ1-5 provide the parts outside the CDR3, is DVKVTQSSRYLVKRTGEKVFLECVQDMDHENMFWYRQDPGLGLRLIYFSYDVKMKEKGDIPEGYSVSREKKERFSLILESASTNQTSMYLCASSSQGFGQPQHFGDGTRLSIL.

This clonotype was counted ten times or more. This CDR3 reads CASSIPRGNYGYTF. The CDR3 nucleotides are TGTGCCAGTAGTATCCCCAGGGGAAACTATGGCTACACCTTC. V is TRBV19 and J is TRBJ1-2; the D gene is possibly TRBD1 (6 bases). CDR1 is LNHDA, CDR2 SQIVND, per germline (reference sequence). V lost 3 bases and J lost 2, with 10 bases in between. This CDR3 is built from 14 residues.

The chain joins TRBV4-3 to TRBJ2-2; D possibly corresponds to TRBD2 (5 bases). V lost 4 bases, J lost 8 bases, and 14 bases lay in between. The CDR3 runs to 14 residues. In germline, CDR1 is LGHNA, CDR2 YSLEER. CDR3 nucleotide sequence: TGCGCCAGCAGCCCAGAAACGGGGTCAGGGGAGCTGTTTTTT. This encodes CASSPETGSGELFF.

In this sample, this clonotype turned up many times. The chain uses TRBV15 and TRBJ1-1; weak D call: TRBD1 (6 bases). This CDR3 comprises 13 residues. Trimming pared 0 bases from V and 12 bases from J, leaving 14 bases between. Germline V CDR1 and CDR2: LNHNV, YYDKDF (reference sequence). CDR3 nucleotides: TGTGCCACCAGCAGAGATTCTTATGACAGGTCTTTCTTT. Translation gives CATSRDSYDRSFF.

This clonotype occurred many times. V usage is TRBV14 and J usage is TRBJ2-7; no clear D. The V gene lost 2 bases and the J gene lost 5 bases, with 4 bases spanning the gap. The CDR3 length is 11 residues. Per germline, CDR1 SGHDN and CDR2 FVKESK. CDR3 region: CASSQYHEQYF. CDR3 nucleotides: TGTGCCAGCAGCCAATACCACGAGCAGTACTTC.

This clonotype appeared many times. V and J are TRBV5-1 and TRBJ2-2, with D unclear. The CDR3 extends over 15 amino acids. CDR1 and CDR2 (germline): SGHRS, YFSETQ. V gave up 0 bases and J gave up 2 bases, with 8 bases separating them. The CDR3 sequence: CASSLGRLNTGELFF. The CDR3 DNA reads as TGCGCCAGCAGCTTGGGACGGCTAAACACCGGGGAGCTGTTTTTT. Using reference TRBV5-1 and TRBJ2-2 for the parts outside the CDR3, the full variable domain is KAGVTQTPRYLIKTRGQQVTLSCSPISGHRSVSWYQQTPGQGLQFLFEYFSETQRNKGNFPGRFSGRQFSNSRSEMNVSTLELGDSALYLCASSLGRLNTGELFFGEGSRLTVL.

This clonotype was seen a single time. The V call is TRBV25-1, the J call TRBJ1-6; TRBD1 matches at 7 bases. CDR3 size: 14 residues. With 5 bases clipped from V and 8 bases from J, the junction kept 6 bases outside the gene matches. Germline-derived CDR1 and CDR2 are MGHDK and SYGVNS. CDR3 protein: CASSNRDSHSPLHF. The DNA of the CDR3 is TGTGCCAGCAGTAACCGGGACAGTCATTCACCCCTCCACTTT.

This clonotype was picked up many times. At one boundary the junction diverges from the germline segment, which might be a read error. The rearrangement links TRBV5-1 to TRBJ2-7; 11 bases are a match to TRBD1. The CDR3 contains 14 residues. CDR1 and CDR2 from the germline V gene are SGHRS and YFSETQ. For the CDR3, the DNA is TGTGCCAGCAGTTTGGGGACAGGGGGGAACGAGCAGTACTTC. Translating it yields CASSLGTGGNEQYF.

Only one count was recorded for this clonotype. CDR3 region: CSLGDRPYEQYF. DNA of the CDR3: TGCAGCTTGGGAGACAGGCCGTACGAGCAGTACTTC. The V and J genes are TRBV29-1 and TRBJ2-7; D is perhaps TRBD1 (6 bases). The germline V gene encodes CDR1 SQVTM and CDR2 ANQGSEA. V dropped 8 bases and J dropped 4 bases, with 15 bases sitting between them. This CDR3 contains 12 residues.

This rearrangement joins TRBV10-3 to TRBJ1-5; D possibly corresponds to TRBD1 (5 bases). This CDR3 contains 16 residues. Germline loops: CDR1 ENHRY, CDR2 SYGVKD. V lost 4 bases, J lost 7 bases, and 20 bases lay in between. In DNA form, the CDR3 reads TGTGCCATCAGTGCCGGATCTGGCAGGGATGGGCAGCCCCAGCATTTT. Translating it yields CAISAGSGRDGQPQHF.

The CDR3 DNA reads TGTGCCAGCAGCTCAACAGCCAGTAGTATGTCAGAGACCCAGTACTTC. Protein product: CASSSTASSMSETQYF. The genes are TRBV7-7 and TRBJ2-5; no definite D call. Deletions cut 4 bases from V and 4 bases from J, with 19 bases between. CDR1 is SSHAT, CDR2 FNYEAQ, per germline (reference sequence). This CDR3 is 16 amino acids long.

This clonotype was detected only once. The chain has TRBV25-1 and TRBJ2-3; 9 bases are a match to TRBD1. Per germline, CDR1 MGHDK and CDR2 SYGVNS. The V segment lost 7 bases and the J segment 2 bases; nucleotides outside the gene matches: 7. This CDR3 comprises 15 residues. CDR3 sequence (DNA): TGTGCCAGCAAACGGACAGGGGCCCCCACAGATACGCAGTATTTT. Translated: CASKRTGAPTDTQYF.